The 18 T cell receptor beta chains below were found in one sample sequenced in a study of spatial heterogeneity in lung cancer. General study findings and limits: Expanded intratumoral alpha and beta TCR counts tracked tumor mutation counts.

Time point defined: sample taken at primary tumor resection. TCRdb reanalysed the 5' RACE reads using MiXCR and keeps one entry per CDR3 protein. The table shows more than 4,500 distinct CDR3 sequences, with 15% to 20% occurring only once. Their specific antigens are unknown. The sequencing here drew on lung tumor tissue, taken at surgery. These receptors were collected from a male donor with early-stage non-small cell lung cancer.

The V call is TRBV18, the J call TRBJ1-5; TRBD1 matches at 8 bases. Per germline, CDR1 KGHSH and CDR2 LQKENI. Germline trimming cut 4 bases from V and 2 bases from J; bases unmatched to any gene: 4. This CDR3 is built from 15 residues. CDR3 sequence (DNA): TGTGCCAGCTCACTTACACAGGGGGGCAATCAGCCCCAGCATTTT. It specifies CASSLTQGGNQPQHF.

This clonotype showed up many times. DNA for the CDR3: TGTGCCAGCAGTCCCGGACTAGCGGGGGAGGCAGATACGCAGTATTTT. Translation: CASSPGLAGEADTQYF. V gene TRBV2 combines with J gene TRBJ2-3; TRBD2 matches 13 bases. Germline CDR1 is SNHLY and CDR2 is FYNNEI. V trimming: 5 bases; J trimming: 4 bases; junction bases outside the gene matches: 6. CDR3 length equals 16 residues.

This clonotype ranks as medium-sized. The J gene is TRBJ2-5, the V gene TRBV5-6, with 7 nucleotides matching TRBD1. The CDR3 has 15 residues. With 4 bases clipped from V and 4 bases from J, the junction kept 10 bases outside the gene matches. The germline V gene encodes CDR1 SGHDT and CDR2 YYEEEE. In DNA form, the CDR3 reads TGTGCCAGCAGCCCGACAGGGAGCGGAGGAGAGACCCAGTACTTC. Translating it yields CASSPTGSGGETQYF.

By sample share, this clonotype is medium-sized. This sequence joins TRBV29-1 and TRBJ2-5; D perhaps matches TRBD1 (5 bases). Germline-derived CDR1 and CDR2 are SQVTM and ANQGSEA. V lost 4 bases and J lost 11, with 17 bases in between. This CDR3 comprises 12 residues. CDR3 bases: TGCAGCGTTGTGTTGTCCAGGGCATCTCAGTACTTC. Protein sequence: CSVVLSRASQYF. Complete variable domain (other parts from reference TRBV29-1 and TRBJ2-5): SAVISQKPSRDICQRGTSLTIQCQVDSQVTMMFWYRQQPGQSLTLIATANQGSEATYESGFVIDKFPISRPNLTFSTLTVSNMSPEDSSIYLCSVVLSRASQYFGPGTRLLVL.

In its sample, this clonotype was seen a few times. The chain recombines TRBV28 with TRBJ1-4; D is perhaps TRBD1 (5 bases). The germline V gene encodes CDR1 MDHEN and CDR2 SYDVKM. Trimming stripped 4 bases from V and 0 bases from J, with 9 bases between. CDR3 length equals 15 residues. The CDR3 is CASSSGSATNEKLFF. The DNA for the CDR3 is TGTGCCAGCAGTTCAGGGTCTGCAACTAATGAAAAACTGTTTTTT.

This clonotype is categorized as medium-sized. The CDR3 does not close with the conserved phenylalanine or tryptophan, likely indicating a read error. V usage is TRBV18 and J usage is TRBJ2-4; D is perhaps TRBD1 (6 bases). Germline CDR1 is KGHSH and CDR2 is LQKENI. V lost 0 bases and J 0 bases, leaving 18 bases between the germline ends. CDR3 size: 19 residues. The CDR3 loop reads CASSPPPRGSTLAKNIQYL. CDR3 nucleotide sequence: TGTGCCAGCTCACCACCACCTAGGGGGTCGACCCTAGCCAAAAACATTCAGTACTTA.

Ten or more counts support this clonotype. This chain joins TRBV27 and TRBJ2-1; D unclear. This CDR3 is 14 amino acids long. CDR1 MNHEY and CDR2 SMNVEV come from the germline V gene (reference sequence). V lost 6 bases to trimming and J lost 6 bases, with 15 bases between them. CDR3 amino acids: CASRVSGSFNEQFF. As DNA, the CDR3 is TGTGCCAGCAGAGTCTCCGGAAGCTTCAATGAGCAGTTCTTC.

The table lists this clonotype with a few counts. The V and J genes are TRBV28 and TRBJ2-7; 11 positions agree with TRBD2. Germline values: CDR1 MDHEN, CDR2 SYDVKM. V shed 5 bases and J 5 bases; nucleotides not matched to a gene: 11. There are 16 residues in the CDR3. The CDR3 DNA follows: TGTGCCAGCAGTGGGGTAGCGGGAGGGAATAGAAACGAGCAGTACTTC. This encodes CASSGVAGGNRNEQYF.

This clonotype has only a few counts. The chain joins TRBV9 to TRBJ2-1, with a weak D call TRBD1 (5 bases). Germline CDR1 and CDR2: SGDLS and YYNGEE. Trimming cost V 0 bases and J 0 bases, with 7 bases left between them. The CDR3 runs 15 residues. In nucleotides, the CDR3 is TGTGCCAGCAGCGTAGCTCAGGGCTCCTACAATGAGCAGTTCTTC. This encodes CASSVAQGSYNEQFF.

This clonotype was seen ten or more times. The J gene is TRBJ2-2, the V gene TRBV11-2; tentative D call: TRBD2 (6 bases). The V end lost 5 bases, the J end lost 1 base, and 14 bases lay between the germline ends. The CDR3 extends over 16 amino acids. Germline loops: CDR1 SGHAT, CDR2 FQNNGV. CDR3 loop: CASSGSLALNTGELFF. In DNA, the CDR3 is TGTGCCAGCAGCGGATCACTAGCCCTGAACACCGGGGAGCTGTTTTTT. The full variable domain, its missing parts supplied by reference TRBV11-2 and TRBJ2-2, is EAGVAQSPRYKIIEKRQSVAFWCNPISGHATLYWYQQILGQGPKLLIQFQNNGVVDDSQLPKDRFSAERLKGVDSTLKIQPAKLEDSAVYLCASSGSLALNTGELFFGEGSRLTVL.

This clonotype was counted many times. The CDR3 reads CASSLRARAPSNYGYTF. The CDR3 DNA sequence: TGTGCCAGCAGTTTGAGGGCCAGGGCTCCCTCTAACTATGGCTACACCTTC. The genes are TRBV28 and TRBJ1-2, with D possibly TRBD1 on 5 matching bases. Germline V gives CDR1 MDHEN, CDR2 SYDVKM. Trimming left V 3 bases short and J 0 bases short, with 17 bases between. This CDR3 comprises 17 residues.

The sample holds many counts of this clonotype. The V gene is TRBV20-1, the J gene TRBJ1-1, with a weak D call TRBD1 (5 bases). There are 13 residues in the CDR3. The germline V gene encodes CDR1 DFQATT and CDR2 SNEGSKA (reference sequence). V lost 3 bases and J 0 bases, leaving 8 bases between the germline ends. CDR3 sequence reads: CSASDSMNTEAFF. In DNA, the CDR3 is TGCAGTGCTAGCGACAGCATGAACACTGAAGCTTTCTTT.

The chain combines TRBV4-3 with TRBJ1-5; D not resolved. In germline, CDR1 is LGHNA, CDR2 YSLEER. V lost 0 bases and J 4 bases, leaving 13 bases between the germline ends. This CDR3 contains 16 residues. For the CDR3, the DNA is TGCGCCAGCAGCCAAGATCTTTATAGGCCGAATCAGCCCCAGCATTTT. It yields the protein CASSQDLYRPNQPQHF.

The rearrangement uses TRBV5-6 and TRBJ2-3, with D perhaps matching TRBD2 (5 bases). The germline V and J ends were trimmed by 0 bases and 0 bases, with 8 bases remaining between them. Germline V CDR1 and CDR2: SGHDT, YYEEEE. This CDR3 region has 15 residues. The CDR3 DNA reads TGTGCCAGCAGCTTGGGCCTAGCCAGCACAGATACGCAGTATTTT. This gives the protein CASSLGLASTDTQYF. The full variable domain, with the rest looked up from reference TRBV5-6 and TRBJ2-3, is DAGVTQSPTHLIKTRGQQVTLRCSPKSGHDTVSWYQQALGQGPQFIFQYYEEEERQRGNFPDRFSGHQFPNYSSELNVNALLLGDSALYLCASSLGLASTDTQYFGPGTRLTVL.

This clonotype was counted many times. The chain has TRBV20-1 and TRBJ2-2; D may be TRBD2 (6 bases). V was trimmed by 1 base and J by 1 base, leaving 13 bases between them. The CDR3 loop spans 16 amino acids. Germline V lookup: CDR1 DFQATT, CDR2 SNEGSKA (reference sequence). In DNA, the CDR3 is TGCAGTGCTAGAGGTTTTGGGGGGATGAACACCGGGGAGCTGTTTTTT. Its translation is CSARGFGGMNTGELFF.

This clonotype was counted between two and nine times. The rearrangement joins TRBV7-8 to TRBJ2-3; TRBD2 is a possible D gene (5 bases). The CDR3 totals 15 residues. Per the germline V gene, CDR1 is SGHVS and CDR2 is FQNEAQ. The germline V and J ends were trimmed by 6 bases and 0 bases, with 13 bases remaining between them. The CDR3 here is CASSSDYSSTDTQYF. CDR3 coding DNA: TGTGCCAGCAGTTCCGACTACTCTAGCACAGATACGCAGTATTTT.

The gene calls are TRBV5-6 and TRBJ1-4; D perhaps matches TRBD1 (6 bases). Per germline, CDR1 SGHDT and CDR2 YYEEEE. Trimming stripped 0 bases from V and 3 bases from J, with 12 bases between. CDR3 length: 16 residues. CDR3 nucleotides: TGTGCCAGCAGCTTGGCCTTACAGGGCCCTAATGAAAAACTGTTTTTT. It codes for CASSLALQGPNEKLFF. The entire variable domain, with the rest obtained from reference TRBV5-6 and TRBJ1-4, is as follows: DAGVTQSPTHLIKTRGQQVTLRCSPKSGHDTVSWYQQALGQGPQFIFQYYEEEERQRGNFPDRFSGHQFPNYSSELNVNALLLGDSALYLCASSLALQGPNEKLFFGSGTQLSVL.

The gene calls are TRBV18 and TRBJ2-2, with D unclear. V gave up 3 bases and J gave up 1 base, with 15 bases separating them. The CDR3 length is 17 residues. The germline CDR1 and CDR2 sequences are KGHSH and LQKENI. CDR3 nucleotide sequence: TGTGCCAGCTCACCGAAGGGCGCATGGTTGAACACCGGGGAGCTGTTTTTT. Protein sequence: CASSPKGAWLNTGELFF.